The T cell receptor (beta chain) described here comes from a study of blood T cell repertoires in COVID-19. Study at large: Nucleic acid was either cDNA or gDNA, and it came from T cells, B-cell-depleted T cells, or PBMCs.

The CDR3 length is 15 residues. Trimming at V came to 5 bases and at J to 4 bases, leaving 9 bases not matched to a gene. The germline gives CDR1 SGHVS, CDR2 FNYEAQ. Assay used: immunoSEQ multiplex PCR; TCRdb lists only in-frame clones, some missing. The profile shows approximately 170,000 clones, approximately 83% of them singletons. The sequenced sample consisted of peripheral blood. The receptor was derived from a man aged 65-85 years with active or convalescent COVID-19. The chain combines TRBV7-6 with TRBJ2-5; 8 positions agree with TRBD2. The chain's CDR3 is CASSAMAGGSETQYF. DNA for the CDR3: TGTGCCAGCAGCGCTATGGCGGGAGGATCAGAGACCCAGTACTTC.